Given below is one T cell receptor (beta chain) in context. This clonotype was seen a handful of times. The target of this receptor is not known. Nothing much larger sits one base from this clone, and base qualities are not available. Looking up the germline V gene (reference sequence) yields CDR1 DFQATT and CDR2 SNEGSKA. The CDR3 numbers 14 residues from cysteine through phenylalanine. Only the CDR3 portion is preserved as DNA: 42 bases, with reading frame beginning at the first base. V is cut by 0 bases and J by 7 bases, and the space between the germline ends is 13 bases. TCR cDNA was synthesized by 5'RACE template switching, which introduced a universal primer site and unique molecular identifiers. Priming of cDNA synthesis was performed from both the TCR alpha and TCR beta constant segments. Two PCR steps were used to amplify libraries, with sample barcodes and sequencing adapters being added in the second step. Libraries were sequenced on Illumina HiSeq 2500 (2x100 bp) or NovaSeq (2x150 bp). The paper's processing steps were these. MIGEC was used to demultiplex reads and collapse the reads into UMI consensus sequences, and MiXCR was used for V(D)J alignment. Using edgeR on replicate PBMC samples, clonotypes were called vaccine-responding if FDR was below 0.01 and the log2 fold change was above 5 up to day 15. Each bulk clonotype received a CD4 or CD8 identity based on whether the sequenced CD4 or CD8 repertoire contained that clonotype at higher abundance. TCRdb ran its own pipeline on the public reads, namely fastp trimming at Q25 and MiXCR clone calling, and kept in-frame beta chains. When rows share a CDR3 protein, they turn into one entry using the most common DNA and genes. The V and J calls and clone size are TCRdb's, not the authors'. The sample has hundreds of thousands of distinct CDR3 sequences on record, approximately 13% of them singletons. The biggest ten clones account for about 16% of the sample.

This entry belongs to a study of T cells after yellow fever vaccination (dated by TCRdb to the late 2010s). Regarding the complete study: The SMART-Seq v4 Ultra Low Input RNA kit was used to prepare libraries from fractions with low cell numbers. To follow T-cell clones before and after both primary and booster YFV17D yellow fever vaccination, bulk TCR alpha and beta repertoires underwent longitudinal sequencing. Two healthy male donors, one aged 18 to 29 and one aged 30 to 40 years, were included in the cohort. Blood was collected at multiple timepoints before and after primary and secondary immunization, and bulk PBMC replicates and cell subsets were isolated. Broad study findings and their caveats: Because the study included only a couple of donors, the extent to which the findings can be generalized is limited. A small share of clonotypes was detected in both CD4 and CD8 compartments, with the overlap likely arising from convergent recombination. Because abundant contaminating clonotypes from the bulk population could be contained in FACS-sorted repertoires, computational filtering was required. The secondary T-cell response was found to be weaker but faster than the primary response, with a peak reached on day 5 rather than on day 15. After the booster, most of the clones that had expanded following primary vaccination were detected again (roughly 96% of CD4 and around 90% of CD8), which suggests that memory was broadly maintained.

The treatment or condition label on this specimen signifies: live attenuated yellow fever vaccine strain. At each blood-draw timepoint, two biological replicates of bulk PBMCs were collected. A standard Ficoll-Paque protocol was used to isolate PBMCs from peripheral blood. TriZol was used to extract RNA from bulk PBMCs, CD4 and CD8 fractions, and dextramer-positive and dextramer-negative fractions. Specimen: PBMCs, collected on the day of the yellow fever booster vaccination. The sequence is built from TRBV20-1 and TRBJ2-1, with TRBD1 perhaps the D gene, on 6 matching bases. The receptor's source is a man aged 25-40 years who received the YFV17D yellow fever vaccine. In nucleotides, the sequence is TGCAGTGCTAGAGATACAGGGTCAAGGAATGAGCAGTTCTTC. Its translation is CSARDTGSRNEQFF.